Listed here is a single T cell receptor beta chain. The sort gate was single viable CD3+CD4+CD8-CD45RO+ cells for memory CD4+ T cells. Here immunoSEQ multiplex PCR was the method, and the copy in TCRdb shows in-frame clones only, minus some. The table has 35,000 to 50,000 clones, 79% seen once. These data belong to a study of memory CD4+ T cells and cytomegalovirus serostatus. The CDR3 runs to 14 residues. V lost 3 bases and J 11 bases, leaving 16 bases between the germline ends. Germline loops: CDR1 KGHSH, CDR2 LQKENI. Sequenced: memory CD4+ T cells from blood. V is TRBV18 and J is TRBJ2-2, with D tentatively TRBD1 (5 bases). The TCR comes from an adult in good health and CMV-seronegative. CDR3 sequence reads: CASSPQDQGGELFF. The CDR3 bases are TGTGCCAGCTCACCTCAGGACCAGGGTGGAGAGCTGTTTTTT.